The clone carrying this TCR beta chain was observed a few times. Its specificity is not known. At one end, the junction sequence differs from germline, possibly due to a read error. Described time point: persistent/refractory GD, antithyroid drugs over 5 years with positive TRAb. PBMC RNA was the source of the TCR library. An endocrinology unit in Xi'an, China, supplied the patients. The data were taken from a study of regulatory T cells in long-lasting Graves disease. Arm-PCR of CDR3 regions and iRepertoire HTBI primers were the basis on which TCR beta libraries were built. TCRdb re-analysed the multiplex PCR reads in MiXCR, keeping a single row per CDR3 protein. This sample has roughly 400,000 distinct CDR3 sequences; 21% occur once, and the top ten carry roughly an eighth. Overall study results and limits: Under persistent disease, TRBV28, TRBJ1-2 and TRBJ2-5 were used preferentially. The number of shared public clonotypes was higher in persistent patients (roughly 2,800) than new patients (around 960). Graves' patients with persistent disease showed TCR diversity lower than patients newly diagnosed.

The germline CDR1 and CDR2 sequences are MDHEN and SYDVKM. This CDR3 region has 15 residues. The material sequenced was peripheral blood mononuclear cells (PBMCs), taken when the disease was refractory, from a patient treated with antithyroid drugs. The source is a female donor with Graves disease. The chain couples TRBV28 to TRBJ1-2; TRBD1 is a possible D gene (5 bases). Here the CDR3 reads CAGRDPGRGVRGYTF. The CDR3 nucleotides are TGTGCCGGCAGAGACCCTGGGCGGGGCGTTCGGGGCTACACCTTC.